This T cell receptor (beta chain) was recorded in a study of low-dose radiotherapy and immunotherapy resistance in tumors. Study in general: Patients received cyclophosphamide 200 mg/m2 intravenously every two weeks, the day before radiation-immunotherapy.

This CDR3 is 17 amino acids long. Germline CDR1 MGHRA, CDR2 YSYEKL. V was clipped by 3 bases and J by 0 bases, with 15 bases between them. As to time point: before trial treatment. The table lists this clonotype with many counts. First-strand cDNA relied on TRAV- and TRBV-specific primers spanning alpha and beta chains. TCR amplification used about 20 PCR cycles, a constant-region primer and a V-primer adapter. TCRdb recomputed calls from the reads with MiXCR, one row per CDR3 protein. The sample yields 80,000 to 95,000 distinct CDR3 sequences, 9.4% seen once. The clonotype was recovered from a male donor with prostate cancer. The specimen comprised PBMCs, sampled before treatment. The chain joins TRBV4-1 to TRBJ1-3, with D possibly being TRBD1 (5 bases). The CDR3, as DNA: TGCGCCAGCAGCCAGGTGGGGCAGGGCCGCTCTGGAAACACCATATATTTT. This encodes CASSQVGQGRSGNTIYF.